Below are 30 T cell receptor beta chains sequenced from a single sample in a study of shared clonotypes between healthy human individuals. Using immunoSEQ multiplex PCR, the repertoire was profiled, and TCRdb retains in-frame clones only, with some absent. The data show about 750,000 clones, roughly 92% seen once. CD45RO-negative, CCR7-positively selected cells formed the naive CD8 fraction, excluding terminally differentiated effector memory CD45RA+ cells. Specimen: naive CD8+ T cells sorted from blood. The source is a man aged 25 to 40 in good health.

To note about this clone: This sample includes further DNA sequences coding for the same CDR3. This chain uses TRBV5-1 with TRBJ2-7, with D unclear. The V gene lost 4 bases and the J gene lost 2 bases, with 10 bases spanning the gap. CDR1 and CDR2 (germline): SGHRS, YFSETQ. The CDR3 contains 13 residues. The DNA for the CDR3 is TGCGCCAGCAGCCTAGGACGGGCCTACGAGCAGTACTTC. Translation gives CASSLGRAYEQYF. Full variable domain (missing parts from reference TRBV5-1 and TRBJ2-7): KAGVTQTPRYLIKTRGQQVTLSCSPISGHRSVSWYQQTPGQGLQFLFEYFSETQRNKGNFPGRFSGRQFSNSRSEMNVSTLELGDSALYLCASSLGRAYEQYFGPGTRLTVT.

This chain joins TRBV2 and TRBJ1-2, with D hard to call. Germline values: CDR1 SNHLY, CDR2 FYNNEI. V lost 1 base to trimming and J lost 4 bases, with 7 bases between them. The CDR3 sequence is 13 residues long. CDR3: CASSEGSLYGYTF. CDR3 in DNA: TGTGCCAGCAGTGAAGGTTCTCTCTATGGCTACACCTTC.

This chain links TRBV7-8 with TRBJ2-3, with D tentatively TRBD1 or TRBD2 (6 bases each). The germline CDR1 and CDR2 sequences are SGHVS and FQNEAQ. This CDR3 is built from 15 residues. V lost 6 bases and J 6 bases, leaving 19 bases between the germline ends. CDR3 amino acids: CASRQSGAGADTQYF. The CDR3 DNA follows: TGTGCCAGCAGACAATCGGGGGCAGGGGCGGATACGCAGTATTTT.

DNA of the CDR3: TGTGCCAGCAGTGGCGGAGTACTTTCCGACAATGAGCAGTTCTTC. This sequence encodes CASSGGVLSDNEQFF. V gene TRBV2 combines with J gene TRBJ2-1; D gene uncertain. The CDR3 totals 15 residues. The ends were cut back, 4 bases at V and 5 bases at J, with 15 bases in the middle. From germline, CDR1 is SNHLY and CDR2 FYNNEI. The whole variable domain, remainder taken from reference TRBV2 and TRBJ2-1, is EPEVTQTPSHQVTQMGQEVILRCVPISNHLYFYWYRQILGQKVEFLVSFYNNEISEKSEIFDDQFSVERPDGSNFTLKIRSTKLEDSAMYFCASSGGVLSDNEQFFGPGTRLTVL.

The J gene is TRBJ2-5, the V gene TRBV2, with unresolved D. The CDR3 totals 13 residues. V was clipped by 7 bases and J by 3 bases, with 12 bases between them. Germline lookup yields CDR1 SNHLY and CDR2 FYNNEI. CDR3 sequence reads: CASIGELEETQYF. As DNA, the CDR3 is TGTGCCAGCATTGGTGAGCTGGAAGAGACCCAGTACTTC.

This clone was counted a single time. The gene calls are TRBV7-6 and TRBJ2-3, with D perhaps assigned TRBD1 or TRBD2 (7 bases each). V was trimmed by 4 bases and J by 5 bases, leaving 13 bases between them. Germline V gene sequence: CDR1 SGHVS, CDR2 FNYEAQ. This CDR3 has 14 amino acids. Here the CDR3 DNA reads TGTGCCAGCAGCTCCAGGGGGGGCGGAGATACGCAGTATTTT. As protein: CASSSRGGGDTQYF. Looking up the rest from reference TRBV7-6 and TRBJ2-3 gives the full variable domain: GAGVSQSPRYKVTKRGQDVALRCDPISGHVSLYWYRQALGQGPEFLTYFNYEAQQDKSGLPNDRFSAERPEGSISTLTIQRTEQRDSAMYRCASSSRGGGDTQYFGPGTRLTVL.

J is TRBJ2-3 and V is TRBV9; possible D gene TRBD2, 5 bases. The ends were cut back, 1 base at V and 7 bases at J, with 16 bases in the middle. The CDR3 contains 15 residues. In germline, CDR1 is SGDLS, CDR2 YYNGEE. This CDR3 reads CASSVLSRGENTQYF. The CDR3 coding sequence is TGTGCCAGCAGCGTATTGAGTCGGGGTGAAAATACGCAGTATTTT. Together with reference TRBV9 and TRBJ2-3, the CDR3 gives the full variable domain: DSGVTQTPKHLITATGQRVTLRCSPRSGDLSVYWYQQSLDQGLQFLIQYYNGEERAKGNILERFSAQQFPDLHSELNLSSLELGDSALYFCASSVLSRGENTQYFGPGTRLTVL.

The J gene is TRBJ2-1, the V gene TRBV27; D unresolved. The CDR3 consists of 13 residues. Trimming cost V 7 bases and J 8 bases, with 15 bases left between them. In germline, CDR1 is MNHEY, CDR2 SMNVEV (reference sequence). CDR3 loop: CASKLGPRDEQFF. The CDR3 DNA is TGTGCCAGCAAGTTGGGCCCTAGGGATGAGCAGTTCTTC.

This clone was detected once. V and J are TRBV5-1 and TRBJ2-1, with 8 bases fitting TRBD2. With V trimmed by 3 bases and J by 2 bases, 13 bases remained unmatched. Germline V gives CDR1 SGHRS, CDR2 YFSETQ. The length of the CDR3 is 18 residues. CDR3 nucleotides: TGCGCCAGCAGCTCGGGAGGGAGCACGGAGTTAGCCTACAATGAGCAGTTCTTC. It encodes CASSSGGSTELAYNEQFF.

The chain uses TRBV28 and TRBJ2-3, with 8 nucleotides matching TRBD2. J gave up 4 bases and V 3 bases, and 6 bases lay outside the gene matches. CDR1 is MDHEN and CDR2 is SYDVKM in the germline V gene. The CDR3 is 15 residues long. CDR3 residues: CASSFSGTTPDTQYF. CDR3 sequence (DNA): TGTGCCAGCAGTTTTAGCGGGACGACCCCAGATACGCAGTATTTT.

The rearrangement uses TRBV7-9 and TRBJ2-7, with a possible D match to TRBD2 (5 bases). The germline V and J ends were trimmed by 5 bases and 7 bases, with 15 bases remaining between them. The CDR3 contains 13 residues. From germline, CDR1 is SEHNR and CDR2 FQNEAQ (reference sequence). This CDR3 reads CASSHSSGGEQYF. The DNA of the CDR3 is TGTGCCAGCAGCCATAGTTCAGGCGGGGAGCAGTACTTC.

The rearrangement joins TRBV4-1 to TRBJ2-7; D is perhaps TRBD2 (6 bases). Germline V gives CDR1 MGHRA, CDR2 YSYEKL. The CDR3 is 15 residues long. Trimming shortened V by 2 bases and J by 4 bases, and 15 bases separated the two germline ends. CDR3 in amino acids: CASSQSLGGLYEQYF. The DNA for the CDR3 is TGCGCCAGCAGCCAAAGTTTAGGAGGGCTATACGAGCAGTACTTC.

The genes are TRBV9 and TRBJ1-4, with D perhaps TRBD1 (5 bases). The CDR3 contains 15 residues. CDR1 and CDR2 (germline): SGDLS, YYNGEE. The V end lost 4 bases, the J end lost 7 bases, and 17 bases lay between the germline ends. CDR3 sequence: CASSPLGGKAEKLFF. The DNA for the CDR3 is TGTGCCAGCAGCCCCCTCGGGGGAAAGGCTGAAAAACTGTTTTTT.

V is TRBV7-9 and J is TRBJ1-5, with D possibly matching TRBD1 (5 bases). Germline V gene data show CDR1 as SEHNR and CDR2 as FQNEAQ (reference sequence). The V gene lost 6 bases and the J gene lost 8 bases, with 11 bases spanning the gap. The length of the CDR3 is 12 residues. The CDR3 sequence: CASSTGPKPQHF. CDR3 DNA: TGTGCCAGCAGTACAGGTCCAAAGCCCCAGCATTTT.

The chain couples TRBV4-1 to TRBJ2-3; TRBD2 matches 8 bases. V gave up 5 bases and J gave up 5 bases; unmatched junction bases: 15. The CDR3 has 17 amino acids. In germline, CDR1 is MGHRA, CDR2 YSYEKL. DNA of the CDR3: TGCGCCAGCAGCTCTTTAACTAGCGGTGGGGTGGGAGATACGCAGTATTTT. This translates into CASSSLTSGGVGDTQYF.

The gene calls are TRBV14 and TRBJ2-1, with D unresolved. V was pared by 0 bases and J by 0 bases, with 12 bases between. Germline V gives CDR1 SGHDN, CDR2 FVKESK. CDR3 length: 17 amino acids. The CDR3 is CASSQDDTSGSYNEQFF. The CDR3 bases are TGTGCCAGCAGCCAAGACGACACGTCCGGCTCCTACAATGAGCAGTTCTTC.

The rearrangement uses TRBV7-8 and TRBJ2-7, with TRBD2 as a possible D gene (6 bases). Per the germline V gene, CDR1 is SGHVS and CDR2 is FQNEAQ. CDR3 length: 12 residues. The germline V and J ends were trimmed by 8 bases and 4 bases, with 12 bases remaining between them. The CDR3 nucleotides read TGTGCCAGCCGACTAGAAGGGTACGAGCAGTACTTC. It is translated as CASRLEGYEQYF.

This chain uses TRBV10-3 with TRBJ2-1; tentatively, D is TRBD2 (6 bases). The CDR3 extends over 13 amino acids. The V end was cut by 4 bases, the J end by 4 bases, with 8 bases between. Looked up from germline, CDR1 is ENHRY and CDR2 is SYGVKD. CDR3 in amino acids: CAISVSGYNEQFF. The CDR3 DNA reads TGTGCCATCAGTGTTAGCGGATACAATGAGCAGTTCTTC.

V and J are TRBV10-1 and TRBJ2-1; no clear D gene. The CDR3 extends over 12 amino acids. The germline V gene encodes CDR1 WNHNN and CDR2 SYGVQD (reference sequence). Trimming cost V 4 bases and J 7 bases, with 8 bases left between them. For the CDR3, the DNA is TGCGCCAGCAGTGTAAGCCTGAATGAGCAGTTCTTC. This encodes CASSVSLNEQFF.

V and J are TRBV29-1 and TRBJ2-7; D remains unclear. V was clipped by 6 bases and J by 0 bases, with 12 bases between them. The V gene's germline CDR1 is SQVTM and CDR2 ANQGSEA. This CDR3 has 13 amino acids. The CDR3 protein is CSVLISDSYEQYF. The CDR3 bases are TGCAGCGTGTTGATCTCCGACTCCTACGAGCAGTACTTC.

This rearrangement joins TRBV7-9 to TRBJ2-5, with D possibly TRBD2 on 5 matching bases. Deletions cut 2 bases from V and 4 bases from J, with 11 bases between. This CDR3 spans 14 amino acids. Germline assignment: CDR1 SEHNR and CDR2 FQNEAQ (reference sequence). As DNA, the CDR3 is TGTGCCAGCAGCTTAAGGCGGGCCGGAGAGACCCAGTACTTC. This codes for CASSLRRAGETQYF.

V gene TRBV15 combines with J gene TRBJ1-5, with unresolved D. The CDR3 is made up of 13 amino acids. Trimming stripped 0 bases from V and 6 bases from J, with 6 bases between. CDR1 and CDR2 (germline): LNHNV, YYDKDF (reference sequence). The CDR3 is CATSRDTSQPQHF. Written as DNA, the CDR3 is TGTGCCACCAGCAGAGATACGAGTCAGCCCCAGCATTTT.

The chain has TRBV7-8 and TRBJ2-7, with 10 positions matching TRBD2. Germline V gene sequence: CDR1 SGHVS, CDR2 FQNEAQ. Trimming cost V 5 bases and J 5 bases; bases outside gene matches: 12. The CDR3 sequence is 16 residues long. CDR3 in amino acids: CASSPGLAALWDEQYF. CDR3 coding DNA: TGTGCCAGCAGCCCCGGACTAGCGGCCCTTTGGGACGAGCAGTACTTC.

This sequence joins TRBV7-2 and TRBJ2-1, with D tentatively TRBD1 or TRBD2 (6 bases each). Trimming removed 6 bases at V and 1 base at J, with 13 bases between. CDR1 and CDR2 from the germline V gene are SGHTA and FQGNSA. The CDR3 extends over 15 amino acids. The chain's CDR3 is CASSTEGGSYNEQFF. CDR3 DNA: TGTGCCAGCAGTACCGAGGGGGGATCCTACAATGAGCAGTTCTTC.

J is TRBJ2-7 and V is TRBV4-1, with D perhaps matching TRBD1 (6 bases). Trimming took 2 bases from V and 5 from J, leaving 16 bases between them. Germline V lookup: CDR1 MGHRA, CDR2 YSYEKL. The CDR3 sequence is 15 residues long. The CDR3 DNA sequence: TGCGCCAGCAGCCAATACCTGGGGGCGCCTGACGAGCAGTACTTC. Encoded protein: CASSQYLGAPDEQYF.

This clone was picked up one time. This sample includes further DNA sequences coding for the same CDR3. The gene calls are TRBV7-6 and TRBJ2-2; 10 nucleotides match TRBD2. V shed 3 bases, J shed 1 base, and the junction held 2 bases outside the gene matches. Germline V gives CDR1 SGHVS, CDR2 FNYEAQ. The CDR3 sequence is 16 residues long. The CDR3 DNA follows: TGTGCCAGCAGCTTCGGACTAGCGGTGAACACCGGGGAGCTGTTTTTT. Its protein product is CASSFGLAVNTGELFF.

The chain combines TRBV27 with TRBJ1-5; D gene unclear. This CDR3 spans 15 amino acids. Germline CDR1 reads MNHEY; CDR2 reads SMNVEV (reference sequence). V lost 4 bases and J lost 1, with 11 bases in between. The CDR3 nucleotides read TGTGCCAGCAGTTCCTCGCCGTCAAGCAATCAGCCCCAGCATTTT. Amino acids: CASSSSPSSNQPQHF.

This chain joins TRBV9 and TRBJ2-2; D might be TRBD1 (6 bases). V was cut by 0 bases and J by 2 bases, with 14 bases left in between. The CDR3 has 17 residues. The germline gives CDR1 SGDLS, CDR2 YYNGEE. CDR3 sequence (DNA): TGTGCCAGCAGCGTAGGACAGGAAACTTTTAACACCGGGGAGCTGTTTTTT. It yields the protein CASSVGQETFNTGELFF.

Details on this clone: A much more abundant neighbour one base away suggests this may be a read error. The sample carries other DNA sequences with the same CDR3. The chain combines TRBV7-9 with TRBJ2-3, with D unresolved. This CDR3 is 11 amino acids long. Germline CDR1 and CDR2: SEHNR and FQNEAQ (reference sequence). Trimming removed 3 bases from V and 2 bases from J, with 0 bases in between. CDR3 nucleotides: TGTGCCAGCAGCTTCACAGATACGCAGTATTTT. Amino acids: CASSFTDTQYF.

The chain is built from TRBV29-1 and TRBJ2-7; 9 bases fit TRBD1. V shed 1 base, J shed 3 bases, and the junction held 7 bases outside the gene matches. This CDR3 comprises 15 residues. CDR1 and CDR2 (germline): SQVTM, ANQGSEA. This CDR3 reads CSVEGIRDRDYEQYF. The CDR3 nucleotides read TGCAGCGTTGAAGGGATCCGGGACAGGGACTACGAGCAGTACTTC.